What follows is one T cell receptor (beta chain) and its context. What it recognizes is unknown. The CDR3 length is 13 residues. The V gene's germline CDR1 is SGDLS and CDR2 YYNGEE. The data originate from a study of T cells expressing NK-cell markers. Study results and limitations: As a fraction of CD8+ T cells, dominant NKG2C+ clonotypes reached about 1.0-7.5% in 5 or 6 donors.

TCRdb reanalyzed the 5' RACE reads, giving one entry per CDR3 protein sequence and no DNA. The clone table shows a few hundred thousand distinct CDR3 sequences, with the ten largest holding roughly 5.2%. Sequenced: blood T cells: a sorted CD56 or NKG2C T cell subset, CD4+ or CD8+ T cells, or bulk PBMC T cells (not recorded which). The clonotype was recovered from a man aged 18 to 69 in good health. This rearrangement joins TRBV9 to TRBJ2-3. CDR3 region: CASSETLTDTQYF.